The present TCR beta chain was sequenced within a study of CD8+ T cells in alopecia areata. Overall study context: Treatment of the treated patients consisted of oral tofacitinib, 5 to 10 mg twice daily. Tofacitinib exposure lasted 6 to 18 months, followed by 6 months off drug.

Noted treatment: oral pan-JAK inhibitor, 5-10 mg twice daily. The investigators collected lesional scalp punch biopsies and peripheral blood from alopecia areata patients. Regarding this clone: Its antigen is as yet unknown.

It was cDNA, reverse transcribed from extracted RNA, that served as the sequencing template. Clones were read by immunoSEQ multiplex PCR, and TCRdb kept only the in-frame ones, dropping some. The sample shows 10,000 to 15,000 clones, 55% to 80% of them seen only once. The CDR3 spans 14 residues. Germline CDR1 is SQVTM and CDR2 is ANQGSEA. Study-level results: An increase in clonality over normal scalp was evident in lesional scalp, especially alopecia totalis/universalis.

This TCR was recovered from a human donor with alopecia areata. The chain has TRBV29-1 and TRBJ2-1, with a possible D match to TRBD1 (6 bases). The starting material was skin, obtained at week 4, from a patient treated with tofacitinib. CDR3 DNA: TGCGGGCTCGGGACATTCCCTTTTGGAGATGAGCAGTTCTTC. Amino acid sequence: CGLGTFPFGDEQFF.